One sample yielded the 16 T cell receptor beta chains listed below, sequenced in a study of cytomegalovirus exposure and HLA in healthy donors. Primers included in the PCR were 60 Vbeta and 13 Jbeta primers. TCRdb keeps only in-frame clones here, not all; method: immunoSEQ multiplex PCR. This table lists about 67,000 clones. The specimen was PBMCs. The receptor source for this set is a young man in good health and CMV-seropositive.

To note about this clone: Its ends do not fully match the called genes, so a read error is possible. The J gene is TRBJ2-3, the V gene TRBV30; 9 nucleotides match TRBD2. CDR1 is GTSNPN, CDR2 SVGIG, per germline (reference sequence). The CDR3 has 15 amino acids. CDR3 sequence: CAWSVQLAGTNTQYF. The CDR3 coding sequence is TGTGCCTGGAGTGTACAACTAGCGGGCACAAATACGCAGTATTTT.

V is TRBV19 and J is TRBJ1-3, with a weak D call TRBD1 (5 bases). The CDR3 has 16 amino acids. Trimming took off 1 base at V and 4 bases at J, with 14 bases between the two ends. The germline V gene encodes CDR1 LNHDA and CDR2 SQIVND (reference sequence). CDR3 sequence: CASSIVGDLRGNTIYF. DNA for the CDR3: TGTGCCAGTAGTATAGTAGGGGATTTACGCGGAAACACCATATATTTT.

The chain is built from TRBV4-1 and TRBJ2-7; D is possibly TRBD1 (5 bases). The V end lost 1 base, the J end lost 3 bases, and 13 bases lay between the germline ends. This CDR3 is 15 amino acids long. Germline-derived CDR1 and CDR2 are MGHRA and YSYEKL. The chain's CDR3 is CASSQAGPTFYEQYF. The CDR3 DNA reads TGCGCCAGCAGCCAAGCAGGGCCCACCTTCTACGAGCAGTACTTC.

The chain employs TRBV5-4 and TRBJ2-1; D is perhaps TRBD2 (5 bases). CDR1 and CDR2 (germline): SGHNT, YYREEE (reference sequence). Trimming cost V 4 bases and J 1 base, with 18 bases left between them. The CDR3 has 17 residues. CDR3 nucleotide sequence: TGTGCCAGCAGCGACACCCGGACGGGAAAGTCCTACAATGAGCAGTTCTTC. Amino acid sequence: CASSDTRTGKSYNEQFF.

The gene calls are TRBV5-1 and TRBJ2-5, with 9 bases that match TRBD2. V lost 4 bases, J lost 4 bases, and 5 bases stayed unmatched. The CDR3 runs to 14 residues. Germline CDR1 and CDR2: SGHRS and YFSETQ. CDR3 nucleotides: TGCGCCAGCAGCGAAGGACTAGCGCCAGAGACCCAGTACTTC. Translated: CASSEGLAPETQYF.

This chain joins TRBV11-3 and TRBJ2-1; maybe TRBD2 (6 bases). CDR3 length equals 15 residues. Between the trimmed V and J ends, which lost 7 bases and 0 bases, there was a span of 13 bases. The germline gives CDR1 SGHNT, CDR2 YENEEA. CDR3 loop: CASISSGHSYNEQFF. For the CDR3, the DNA is TGTGCCAGCATCAGTAGCGGTCACTCCTACAATGAGCAGTTCTTC.

This chain uses TRBV6-1 with TRBJ2-7; 12 bases map to TRBD1. Germline V gene data show CDR1 as MNHNS and CDR2 as SASEGT. V shed 7 bases and J 2 bases; nucleotides not matched to a gene: 6. The CDR3 is 15 residues long. The chain's CDR3 is CASNPGTGGAYEQYF. The CDR3 DNA is TGTGCCAGCAACCCCGGGACAGGGGGCGCCTACGAGCAGTACTTC.

V is TRBV30 and J is TRBJ1-3, with TRBD1 as a possible D gene (5 bases). V was trimmed by 3 bases and J by 1 base, leaving 7 bases between them. CDR1 is GTSNPN, CDR2 SVGIG, per germline (reference sequence). The CDR3 has 13 residues. The DNA of the CDR3 is TGTGCCTGGAGAGGGGCTTCTGGAAACACCATATATTTT. This codes for CAWRGASGNTIYF.

V is TRBV5-1 and J is TRBJ2-5; possibly TRBD1 for D (6 bases). The CDR3 runs to 14 residues. CDR1 and CDR2 from the germline V gene are SGHRS and YFSETQ. V lost 0 bases, J lost 11 bases, and 17 bases lay in between. CDR3 nucleotide sequence: TGCGCCAGCAGCTTGGGGCAGGGGATTGGGGAGCAGTACTTC. Protein sequence: CASSLGQGIGEQYF.

The V call is TRBV30, the J call TRBJ2-3, with 11 bases identical to TRBD2. Germline CDR1 reads GTSNPN; CDR2 reads SVGIG (reference sequence). This CDR3 region has 13 residues. V shed 5 bases and J 5 bases; nucleotides not matched to a gene: 3. DNA for the CDR3: TGTGCCTGGTTAGCGGGGGGGTTAGATACGCAGTATTTT. Encoded protein: CAWLAGGLDTQYF.

The chain employs TRBV28 and TRBJ1-1; D is ambiguous. The V gene's germline CDR1 is MDHEN and CDR2 SYDVKM. The V gene lost 5 bases and the J gene lost 3 bases, with 7 bases spanning the gap. The CDR3 has 12 amino acids. The CDR3 region has the DNA TGTGCCAGCAGTCCCCCGGACACTGAAGCTTTCTTT. It encodes CASSPPDTEAFF.

The V call is TRBV5-6, the J call TRBJ2-7, with 10 bases aligning to TRBD1. The CDR3 is 14 residues long. The J segment lost 3 bases and the V segment lost 4 bases, leaving 4 bases of the junction unmatched. Germline V CDR1 and CDR2: SGHDT, YYEEEE. The CDR3 coding sequence is TGTGCCAGCAGCCGGGACAGGGGTAACTACGAGCAGTACTTC. Its protein product is CASSRDRGNYEQYF.

The rearrangement uses TRBV27 and TRBJ1-1; D is uncertain. Per the germline V gene, CDR1 is MNHEY and CDR2 is SMNVEV (reference sequence). Trimming took off 6 bases at V and 1 base at J, with 9 bases between the two ends. The CDR3 sequence is 13 residues long. CDR3 sequence (DNA): TGTGCCAGCAGGCTTTACGGGAACACTGAAGCTTTCTTT. Amino acid sequence: CASRLYGNTEAFF.

The chain recombines TRBV6-5 with TRBJ2-4, with D possibly matching TRBD1 (5 bases). The CDR3 runs to 14 residues. The germline CDR1 and CDR2 sequences are MNHEY and SVGAGI. V was clipped by 7 bases and J by 0 bases, with 10 bases between them. The CDR3 coding sequence is TGTGCCAGCAAGGACACAGTAGCCAAAAACATTCAGTACTTC. It specifies CASKDTVAKNIQYF.

This sequence joins TRBV30 and TRBJ1-6, with TRBD1 matching over 11 bases. This CDR3 spans 15 amino acids. V gave up 4 bases and J gave up 6 bases; unmatched junction bases: 5. Germline V gives CDR1 GTSNPN, CDR2 SVGIG (reference sequence). In DNA form, the CDR3 reads TGTGCCTGGATCAGGACAGGGGGCGTTAATTCACCCCTCCACTTT. Amino acid sequence: CAWIRTGGVNSPLHF.

Here the CDR3 reads CASSLFLSGYGYTF. The CDR3 region has the DNA TGTGCCAGCAGTTTATTTCTTTCCGGCTATGGCTACACCTTC. The chain combines TRBV28 with TRBJ1-2; the D is unclear. This CDR3 spans 14 amino acids. Per the germline V gene, CDR1 is MDHEN and CDR2 is SYDVKM. Between the trimmed V and J ends, which lost 1 base and 4 bases, there was a span of 10 bases.